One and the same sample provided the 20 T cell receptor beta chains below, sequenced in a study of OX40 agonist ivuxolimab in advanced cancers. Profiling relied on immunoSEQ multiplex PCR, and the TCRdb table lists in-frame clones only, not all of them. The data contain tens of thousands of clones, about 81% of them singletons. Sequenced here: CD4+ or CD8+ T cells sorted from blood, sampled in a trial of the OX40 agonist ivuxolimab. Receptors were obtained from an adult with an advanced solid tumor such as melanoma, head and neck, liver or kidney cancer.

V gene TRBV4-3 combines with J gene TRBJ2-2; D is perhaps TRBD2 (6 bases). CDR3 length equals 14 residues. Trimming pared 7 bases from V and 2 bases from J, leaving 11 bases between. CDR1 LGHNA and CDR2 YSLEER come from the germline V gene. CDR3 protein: CASTRDFNTGELFF. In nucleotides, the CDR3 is TGCGCCAGCACCCGGGACTTTAACACCGGGGAGCTGTTTTTT.

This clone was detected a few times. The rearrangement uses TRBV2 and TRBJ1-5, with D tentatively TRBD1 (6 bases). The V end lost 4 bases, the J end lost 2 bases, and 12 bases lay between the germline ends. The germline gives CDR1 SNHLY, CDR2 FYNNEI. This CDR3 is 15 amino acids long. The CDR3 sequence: CASSGNRVGNQPQHF. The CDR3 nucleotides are TGTGCCAGCAGTGGGAACAGGGTGGGCAATCAGCCCCAGCATTTT.

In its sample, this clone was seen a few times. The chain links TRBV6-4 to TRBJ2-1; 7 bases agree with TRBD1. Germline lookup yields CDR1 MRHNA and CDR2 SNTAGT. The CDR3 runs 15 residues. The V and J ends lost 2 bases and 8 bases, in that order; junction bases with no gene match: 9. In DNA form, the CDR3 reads TGTGCCAGCAGTGACAGTAGACAGGGAGCCGATGAGCAGTTCTTC. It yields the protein CASSDSRQGADEQFF.

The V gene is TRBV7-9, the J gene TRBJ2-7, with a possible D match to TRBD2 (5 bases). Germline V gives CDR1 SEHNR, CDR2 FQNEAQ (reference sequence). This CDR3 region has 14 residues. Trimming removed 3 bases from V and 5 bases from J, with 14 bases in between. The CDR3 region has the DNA TGTGCCAGCAGCTTGGGGAGTGGGTTCCACGAGCAGTACTTC. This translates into CASSLGSGFHEQYF. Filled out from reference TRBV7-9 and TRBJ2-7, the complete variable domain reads DTGVSQNPRHKITKRGQNVTFRCDPISEHNRLYWYRQTLGQGPEFLTYFQNEAQLEKSRLLSDRFSAERPKGSFSTLEIQRTEQGDSAMYLCASSLGSGFHEQYFGPGTRLTVT.

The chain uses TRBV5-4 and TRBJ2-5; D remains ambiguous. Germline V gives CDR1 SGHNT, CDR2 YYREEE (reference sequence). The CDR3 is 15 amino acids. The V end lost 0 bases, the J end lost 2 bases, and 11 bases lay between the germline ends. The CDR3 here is CASSLVGRHQETQYF. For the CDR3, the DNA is TGTGCCAGCAGCTTGGTTGGCAGGCATCAAGAGACCCAGTACTTC.

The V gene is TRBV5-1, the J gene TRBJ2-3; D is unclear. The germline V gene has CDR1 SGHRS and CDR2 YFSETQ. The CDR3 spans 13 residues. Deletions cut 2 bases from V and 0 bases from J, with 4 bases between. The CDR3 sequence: CASSFGSTDTQYF. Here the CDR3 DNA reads TGCGCCAGCAGCTTTGGTAGCACAGATACGCAGTATTTT.

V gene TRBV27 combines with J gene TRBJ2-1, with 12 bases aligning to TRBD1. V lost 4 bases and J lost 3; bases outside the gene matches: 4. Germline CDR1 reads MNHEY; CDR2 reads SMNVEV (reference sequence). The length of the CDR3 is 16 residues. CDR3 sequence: CASSSGQGAIYNEQFF. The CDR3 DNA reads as TGTGCCAGCAGTTCGGGACAGGGGGCAATCTACAATGAGCAGTTCTTC.

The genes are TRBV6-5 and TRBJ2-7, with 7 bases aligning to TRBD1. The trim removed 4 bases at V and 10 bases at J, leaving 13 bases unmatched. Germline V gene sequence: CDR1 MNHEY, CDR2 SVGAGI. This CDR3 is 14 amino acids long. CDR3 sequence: CASSSPGQWAKQYF. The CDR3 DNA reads TGTGCCAGCAGTTCTCCGGGACAGTGGGCAAAACAGTACTTC.

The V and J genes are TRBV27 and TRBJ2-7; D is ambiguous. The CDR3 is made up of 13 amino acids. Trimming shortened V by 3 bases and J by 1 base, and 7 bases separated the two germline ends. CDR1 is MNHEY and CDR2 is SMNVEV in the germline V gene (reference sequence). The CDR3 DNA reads TGTGCCAGCAGTTTGTCCCCATCCTACGAGCAGTACTTC. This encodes CASSLSPSYEQYF.

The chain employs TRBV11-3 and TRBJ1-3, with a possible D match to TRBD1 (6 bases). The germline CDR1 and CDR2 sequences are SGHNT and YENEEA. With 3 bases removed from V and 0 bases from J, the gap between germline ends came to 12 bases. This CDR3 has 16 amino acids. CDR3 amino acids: CASSLDQGSSGNTIYF. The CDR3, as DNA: TGTGCCAGCAGCTTGGACCAGGGGAGCTCTGGAAACACCATATATTTT.

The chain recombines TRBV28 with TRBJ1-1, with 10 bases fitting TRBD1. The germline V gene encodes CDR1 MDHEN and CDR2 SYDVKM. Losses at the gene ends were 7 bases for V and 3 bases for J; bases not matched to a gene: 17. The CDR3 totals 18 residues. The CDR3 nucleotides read TGTGCCAGCACTTATGCACAGGGGACAGGGGTGGGGGACACTGAAGCTTTCTTT. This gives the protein CASTYAQGTGVGDTEAFF. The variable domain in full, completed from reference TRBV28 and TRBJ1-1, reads DVKVTQSSRYLVKRTGEKVFLECVQDMDHENMFWYRQDPGLGLRLIYFSYDVKMKEKGDIPEGYSVSREKKERFSLILESASTNQTSMYLCASTYAQGTGVGDTEAFFGQGTRLTVV.

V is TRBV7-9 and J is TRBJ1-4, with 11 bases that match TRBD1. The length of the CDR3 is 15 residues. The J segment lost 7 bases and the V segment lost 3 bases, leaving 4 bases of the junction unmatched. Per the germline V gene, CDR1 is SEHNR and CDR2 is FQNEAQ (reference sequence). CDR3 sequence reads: CASSFRDRGFEKLFF. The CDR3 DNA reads TGTGCCAGCAGCTTTCGGGACAGGGGGTTTGAAAAACTGTTTTTT.

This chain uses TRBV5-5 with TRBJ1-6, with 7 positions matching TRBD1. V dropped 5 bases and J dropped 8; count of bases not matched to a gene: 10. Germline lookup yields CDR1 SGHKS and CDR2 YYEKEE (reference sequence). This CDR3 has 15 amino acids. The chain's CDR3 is CASRSTGTDYSPLHF. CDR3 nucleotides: TGTGCCAGCAGATCAACCGGGACAGATTATTCACCCCTCCACTTT. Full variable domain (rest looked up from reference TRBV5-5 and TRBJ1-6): DAGVTQSPTHLIKTRGQQVTLRCSPISGHKSVSWYQQVLGQGPQFIFQYYEKEERGRGNFPDRFSARQFPNYSSELNVNALLLGDSALYLCASRSTGTDYSPLHFGNGTRLTVT.

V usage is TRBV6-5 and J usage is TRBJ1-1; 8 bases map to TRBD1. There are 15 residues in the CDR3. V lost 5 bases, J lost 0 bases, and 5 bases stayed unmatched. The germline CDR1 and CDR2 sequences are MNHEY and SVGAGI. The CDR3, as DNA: TGTGCCAGCAGTGCCTCGACAGGGGTGAACACTGAAGCTTTCTTT. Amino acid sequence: CASSASTGVNTEAFF.

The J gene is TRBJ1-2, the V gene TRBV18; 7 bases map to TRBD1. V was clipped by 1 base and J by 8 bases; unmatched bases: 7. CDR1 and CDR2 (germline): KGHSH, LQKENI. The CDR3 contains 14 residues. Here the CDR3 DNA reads TGTGCCAGCTCACCACGGGCCCAGGGGGAAGGCTACACCTTC. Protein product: CASSPRAQGEGYTF.

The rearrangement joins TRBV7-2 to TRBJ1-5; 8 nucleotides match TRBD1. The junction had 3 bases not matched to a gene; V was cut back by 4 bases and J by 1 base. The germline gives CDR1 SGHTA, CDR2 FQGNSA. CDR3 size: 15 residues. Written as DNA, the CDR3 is TGTGCCAGCAGCTCTTACAGGGGGAGCAATCAGCCCCAGCATTTT. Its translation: CASSSYRGSNQPQHF. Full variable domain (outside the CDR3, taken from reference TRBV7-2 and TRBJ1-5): GAGVSQSPSNKVTEKGKDVELRCDPISGHTALYWYRQSLGQGLEFLIYFQGNSAPDKSGLPSDRFSAERTGGSVSTLTIQRTQQEDSAVYLCASSSYRGSNQPQHFGDGTRLSIL.

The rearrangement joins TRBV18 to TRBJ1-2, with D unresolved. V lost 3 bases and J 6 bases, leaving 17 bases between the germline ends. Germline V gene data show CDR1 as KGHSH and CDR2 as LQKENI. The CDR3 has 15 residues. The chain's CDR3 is CASSPGSLVRDGYTF. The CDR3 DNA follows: TGTGCCAGCTCACCGGGTTCCCTGGTGAGGGATGGCTACACCTTC.

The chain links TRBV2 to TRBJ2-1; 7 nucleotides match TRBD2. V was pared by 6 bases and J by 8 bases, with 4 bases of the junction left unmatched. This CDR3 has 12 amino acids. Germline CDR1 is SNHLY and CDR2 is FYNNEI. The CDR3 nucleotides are TGTGCCAGCAGGGGGAGGGTCTATGAGCAGTTCTTC. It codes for CASRGRVYEQFF.

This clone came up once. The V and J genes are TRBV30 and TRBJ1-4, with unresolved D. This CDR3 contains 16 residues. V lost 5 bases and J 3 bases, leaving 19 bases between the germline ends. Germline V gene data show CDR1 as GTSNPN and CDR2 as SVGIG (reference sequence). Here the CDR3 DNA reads TGTGCCTGGTCCCTTGGGAGTTTCGGAGCTAATGAAAAACTGTTTTTT. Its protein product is CAWSLGSFGANEKLFF.

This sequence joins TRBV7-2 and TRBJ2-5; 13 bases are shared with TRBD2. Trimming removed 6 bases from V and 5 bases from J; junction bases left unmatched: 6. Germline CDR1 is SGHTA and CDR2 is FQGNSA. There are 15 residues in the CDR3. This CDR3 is CASRGLAGAVETQYF. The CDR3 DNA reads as TGTGCCAGCAGAGGACTAGCGGGAGCGGTGGAGACCCAGTACTTC.